This T cell receptor (beta chain) was profiled in a study of blood T cell repertoires in COVID-19 (dated by TCRdb to the early 2020s). Describing the broader study: Samples from collaborators originated in the United States, Italy and Spain and spanned both the acute and convalescent phases of COVID-19. The repertoires were released in a freely available public database intended as a resource for research on the immune response to SARS-CoV-2. Samples came from the ongoing ImmuneRACE study (first 160 participants) plus 1,254 subjects from 6 global collaborators. Subjects who had been exposed to COVID-19, were actively infected with it, or had recovered from it provided the deeply sampled blood TCRbeta repertoires that made up the dataset. HLA class I and class II types, where available, came from metadata supplied by the sample provider rather than from assay-based typing. The prospective study material was composed of cDNA or gDNA derived from T cells, B-cell-depleted T cells, or PBMCs. The sample metadata nearly always contained a de-identified subject ID, COVID-19 status, age in years and sex.

As regards this clone: Its antigen remains unidentified. Base qualities are not at hand, and no much larger clone is one base apart.

TCRbeta CDR3 regions were amplified from genomic DNA by means of the immunoSEQ Assay, a bias-controlled multiplex PCR. As for how the authors treated the data: The number of nucleated cells in each sample was estimated from the amplification of reference gene primers within the assay. To quantify the absolute abundance of each unique TCRbeta CDR3 rearrangement, sequence reads were collapsed and filtered. Productive Simpson clonality was computed per sample as the square root of Simpson's diversity index over productive rearrangements. TCRdb provides this immuneACCESS table in a form limited to in-frame rearrangements. Some clones are lacking; in checked studies, under half of them reflect an unresolved V gene, and why the rest are absent is not known. V and J calls and clone size are as listed in that table; D and trimming were resolved from the DNA. Counted in this sample were under 200,000 clones; roughly 85% of them appeared once. The ten largest clones capture roughly 5.1% of the sample.

The collaborating institutions used their own protocols to collect whole blood in K2EDTA tubes. For TCRbeta analysis, collaborators shipped samples as frozen whole blood, isolated PBMCs, or DNA extracted from either of those sample types. CDR1 and CDR2, per the germline V gene (reference sequence), are SGHNT and YYREEE. V drops 1 base and J drops 1 base, leaving 8 bases in between. Spanning cysteine to phenylalanine, the CDR3 consists of 14 amino acids. Only the CDR3 DNA stays, 42 bases, in frame from base 1. Broader findings and caveats from the paper: Clinical and demographic metadata were provided uncurated, with the amount varying by source and participant.

This receptor chain uses TRBV5-4 and TRBJ1-2, with the D gene uncertain. Sequenced: peripheral blood. This TCR was recovered from a woman in her 30s with acute or convalescent COVID-19. In nucleotides, the sequence is TGTGCCAGCAGCTTGACTCGCTATAACTATGGCTACACCTTC. Its protein is CASSLTRYNYGYTF.